A selection of T cell receptor beta chains follows, all from one sample in a study of T cells after yellow fever vaccination. TCRdb used MiXCR to reprocess the 5' RACE reads, holding one entry per CDR3 protein. The sample gives 450,000 to 550,000 distinct CDR3 sequences, 21% of which show up once; around 17% is in the top ten. The input for sequencing was PBMCs, taken more than 20 days after the first yellow fever vaccination. Every receptor here comes from a man younger than 35 who received the YFV17D yellow fever vaccine. Each CDR3 is given with its conserved first and last residue. A D gene is named only where the DNA matches it firmly. Where a row states a size, it is once, few, many or the class of an expanded clone; other rows omit it.

J: TRBJ2-5
V: TRBV25-1
D: NA
size: NA
DNA: TGTGTCAGCAGTGAATATGTAGCCTCGCAAGAGACCCAGTACTTC
CDR3: CVSSEYVASQETQYF

J: TRBJ2-3
V: TRBV7-8
D: NA
size: NA
DNA: TGTGCCAGCAGCTTAGGGGCCAGGACCACAGATACGCAGTATTTT
CDR3: CASSLGARTTDTQYF

J: TRBJ1-1
V: TRBV25-1
D: NA
size: few
DNA: TGTGCCAGCAGTTTCGGGTGGAACACTGAAGCTTTCTTT
CDR3: CASSFGWNTEAFF

J: TRBJ2-5
V: TRBV11-3
D: NA
size: few
DNA: TGTGCCAGCAGCCCACATGGGGAAGAGACCCAGTACTTC
CDR3: CASSPHGEETQYF

J: TRBJ2-3
V: TRBV5-1
D: TRBD1
size: NA
DNA: TGCGCCAGCAGCATGGGACAGGTAGATACGCAGTATTTT
CDR3: CASSMGQVDTQYF

J: TRBJ1-1
V: TRBV12-3/TRBV12-4
D: NA
size: NA
DNA: TGTGCCAGCAGTTTAAACCGGGGCACTGAAGCTTTCTTT
CDR3: CASSLNRGTEAFF

J: TRBJ2-1
V: TRBV18
D: NA
size: NA
DNA: TGTGCCAGCTCACCAGGCCAGACTATCAATGAGCAGTTCTTC
CDR3: CASSPGQTINEQFF

J: TRBJ2-5
V: TRBV28
D: TRBD2
size: NA
DNA: TGTGCCAGCAGTCCATCTAGCGGGGGGGACCAAGAGACCCAGTACTTC
CDR3: CASSPSSGGDQETQYF

J: TRBJ2-5
V: TRBV10-2
D: NA
size: NA
DNA: TGCGCCAGCAGAACCCCGGGACAAGAGACCCAGTACTTC
CDR3: CASRTPGQETQYF

J: TRBJ2-7
V: TRBV20-1
D: NA
size: NA
DNA: TGCAGTGCTGTCAGACAGGTGAGGTCCGAGCAGTACTTC
CDR3: CSAVRQVRSEQYF

J: TRBJ2-7
V: TRBV7-2
D: TRBD1
size: NA
DNA: TGTGCCAGCAGCTCTCGGACAGGGCCCTACGAGCAGTACTTC
CDR3: CASSSRTGPYEQYF

J: TRBJ2-3
V: TRBV9
D: TRBD2
size: NA
DNA: TGTGCCAGCAGCCCCAACCCACTAGCGGCCCATGATACGCAGTATTTT
CDR3: CASSPNPLAAHDTQYF

J: TRBJ1-1
V: TRBV7-2
D: NA
size: NA
DNA: TGTGCCAGCAGCCCCACCCAGGGGGAAGCTTTCTTT
CDR3: CASSPTQGEAFF

J: TRBJ2-3
V: TRBV11-1
D: TRBD2
size: few
DNA: TGTGCCAGCAGCCCGGGACTAGCGGGGGAGGCTAGCACAGATACGCAGTATTTT
CDR3: CASSPGLAGEASTDTQYF

J: TRBJ2-7
V: TRBV5-4
D: NA
size: few
DNA: TGTGCCAGCAGCTTGTGGGGGGCGGGTGAGCAGTACTTC
CDR3: CASSLWGAGEQYF

J: TRBJ1-5
V: TRBV4-3
D: NA
size: NA
DNA: TGCGCCAGCAGCCAAGATCCGGGTAGCCAGCCCCAGCATTTT
CDR3: CASSQDPGSQPQHF

J: TRBJ2-2
V: TRBV18
D: NA
size: NA
DNA: TGTGCCAGCTCACCACCGCGGGTCGGGGAGCTGTTTTTT
CDR3: CASSPPRVGELFF

J: TRBJ2-3
V: TRBV7-7
D: TRBD2
size: few
DNA: TGTGCCAGCAGCCGGGAGCCGGGACTAGCGGGGGCGCGGGGCACAGATACGCAGTATTTT
CDR3: CASSREPGLAGARGTDTQYF